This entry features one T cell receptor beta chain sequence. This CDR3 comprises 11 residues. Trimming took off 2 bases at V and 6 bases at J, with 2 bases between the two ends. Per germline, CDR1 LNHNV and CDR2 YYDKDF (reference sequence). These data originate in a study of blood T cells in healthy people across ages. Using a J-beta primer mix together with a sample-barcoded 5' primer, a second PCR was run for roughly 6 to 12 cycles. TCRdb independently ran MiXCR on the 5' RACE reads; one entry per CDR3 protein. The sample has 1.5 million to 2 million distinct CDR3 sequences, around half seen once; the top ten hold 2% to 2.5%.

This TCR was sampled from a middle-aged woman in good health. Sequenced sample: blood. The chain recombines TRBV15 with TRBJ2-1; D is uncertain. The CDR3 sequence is CATSRINEQFF. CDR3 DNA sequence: TGTGCCACCAGCAGAATCAATGAGCAGTTCTTC.